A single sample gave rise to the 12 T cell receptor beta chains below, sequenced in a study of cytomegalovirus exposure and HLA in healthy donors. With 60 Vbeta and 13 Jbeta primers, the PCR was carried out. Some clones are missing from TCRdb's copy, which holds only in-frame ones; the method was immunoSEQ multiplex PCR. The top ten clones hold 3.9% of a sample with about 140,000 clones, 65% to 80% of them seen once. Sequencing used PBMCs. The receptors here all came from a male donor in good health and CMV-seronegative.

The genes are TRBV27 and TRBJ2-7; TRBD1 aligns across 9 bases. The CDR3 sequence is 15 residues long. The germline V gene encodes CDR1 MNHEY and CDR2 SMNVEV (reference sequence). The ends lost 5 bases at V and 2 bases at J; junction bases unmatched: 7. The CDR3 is CASSHDRGGPYEQYF. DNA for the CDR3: TGTGCCAGCAGTCACGACAGGGGGGGTCCCTACGAGCAGTACTTC.

CDR3: CASSFRQAQYF. CDR3 in DNA: TGTGCCAGCAGCTTTAGGCAGGCGCAGTATTTT. The chain has TRBV5-6 and TRBJ2-3; no reliable D call. The V end lost 2 bases, the J end lost 10 bases, and 8 bases lay between the germline ends. CDR3 size: 11 residues. Germline V gene data show CDR1 as SGHDT and CDR2 as YYEEEE. Looking up the rest from reference TRBV5-6 and TRBJ2-3 gives the full variable domain: DAGVTQSPTHLIKTRGQQVTLRCSPKSGHDTVSWYQQALGQGPQFIFQYYEEEERQRGNFPDRFSGHQFPNYSSELNVNALLLGDSALYLCASSFRQAQYFGPGTRLTVL.

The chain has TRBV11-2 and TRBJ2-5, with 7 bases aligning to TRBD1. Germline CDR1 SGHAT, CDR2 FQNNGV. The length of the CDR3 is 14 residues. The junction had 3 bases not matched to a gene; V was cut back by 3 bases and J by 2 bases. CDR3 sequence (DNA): TGTGCCAGCAGCTTCGGGACAGTACAAGAGACCCAGTACTTC. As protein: CASSFGTVQETQYF.

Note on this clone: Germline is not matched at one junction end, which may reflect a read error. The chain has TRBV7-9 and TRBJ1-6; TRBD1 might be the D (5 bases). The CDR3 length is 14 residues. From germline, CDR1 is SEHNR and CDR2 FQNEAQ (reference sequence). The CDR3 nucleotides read TGTTCCAGCAGCTTAAGGGGAGGTAATTCACCCCTCCACTTT. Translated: CSSSLRGGNSPLHF.

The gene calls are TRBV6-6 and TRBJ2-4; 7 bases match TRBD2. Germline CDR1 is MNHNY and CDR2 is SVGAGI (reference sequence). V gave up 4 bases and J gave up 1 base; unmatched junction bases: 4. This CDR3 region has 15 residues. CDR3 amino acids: CASSLAGPAKNIQYF. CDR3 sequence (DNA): TGTGCCAGCAGTTTAGCGGGCCCCGCCAAAAACATTCAGTACTTC.

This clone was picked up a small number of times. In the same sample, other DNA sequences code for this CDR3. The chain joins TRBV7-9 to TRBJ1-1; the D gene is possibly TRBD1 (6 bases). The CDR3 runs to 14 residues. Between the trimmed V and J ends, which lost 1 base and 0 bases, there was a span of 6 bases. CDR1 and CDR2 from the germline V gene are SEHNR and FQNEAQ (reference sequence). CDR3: CASSLEGVNTEAFF. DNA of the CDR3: TGTGCCAGCAGCTTAGAGGGGGTGAACACTGAAGCTTTCTTT.

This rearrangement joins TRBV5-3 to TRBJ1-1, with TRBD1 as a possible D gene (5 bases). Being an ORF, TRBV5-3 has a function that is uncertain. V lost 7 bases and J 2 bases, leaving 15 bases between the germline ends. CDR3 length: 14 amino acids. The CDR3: CAREQAWGNTEAFF. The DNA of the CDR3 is TGTGCCAGAGAACAGGCCTGGGGTAACACTGAAGCTTTCTTT.

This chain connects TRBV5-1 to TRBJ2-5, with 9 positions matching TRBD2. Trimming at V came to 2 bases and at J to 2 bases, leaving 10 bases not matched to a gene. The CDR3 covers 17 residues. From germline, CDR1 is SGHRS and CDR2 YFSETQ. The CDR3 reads CASSFLAGVVGQETQYF. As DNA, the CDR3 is TGCGCCAGCAGCTTCTTAGCGGGAGTCGTGGGACAAGAGACCCAGTACTTC.

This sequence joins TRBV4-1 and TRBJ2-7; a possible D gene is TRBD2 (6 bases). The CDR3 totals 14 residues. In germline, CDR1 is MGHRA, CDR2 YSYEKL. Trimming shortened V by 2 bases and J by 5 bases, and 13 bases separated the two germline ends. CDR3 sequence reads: CASSQRAGSHEQYF. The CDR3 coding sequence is TGCGCCAGCAGCCAACGAGCGGGTTCCCACGAGCAGTACTTC.

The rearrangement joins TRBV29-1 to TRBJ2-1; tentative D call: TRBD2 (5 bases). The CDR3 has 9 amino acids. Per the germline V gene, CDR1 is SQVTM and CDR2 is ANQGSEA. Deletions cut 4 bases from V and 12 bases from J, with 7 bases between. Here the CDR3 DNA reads TGCAGCGTTGTTGAGGGGCAGTTCTTC. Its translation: CSVVEGQFF.

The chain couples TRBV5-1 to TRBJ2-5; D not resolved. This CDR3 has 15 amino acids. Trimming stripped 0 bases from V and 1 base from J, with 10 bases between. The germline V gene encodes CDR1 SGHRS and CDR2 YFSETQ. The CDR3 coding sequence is TGCGCCAGCAGCTTGGGTATACAGTCCCAAGAGACCCAGTACTTC. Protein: CASSLGIQSQETQYF.

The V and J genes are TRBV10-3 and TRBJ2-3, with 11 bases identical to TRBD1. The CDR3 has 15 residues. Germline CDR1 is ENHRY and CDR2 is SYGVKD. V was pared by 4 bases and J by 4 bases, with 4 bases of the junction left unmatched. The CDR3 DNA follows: TGTGCCATCAGTGGGGACAGGGGGGATGCAGATACGCAGTATTTT. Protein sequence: CAISGDRGDADTQYF.